This passage covers 27 T cell receptor beta chains from one sample sequenced in a study of blood T cell repertoires in COVID-19. Produced via immunoSEQ multiplex PCR; TCRdb's table is partial and in-frame only. The repertoire consists of roughly 330,000 clones, with 87% occurring once and the leading ten covering approximately 5%. The source material was PBMCs or T cells enriched from blood (not recorded which). Receptors were obtained from a woman aged 30 to 39 who had recovered from COVID-19.

This chain uses TRBV4-1 with TRBJ1-1; 7 nucleotides agree with TRBD1. The CDR3 length is 13 residues. V gave up 6 bases and J gave up 5 bases; unmatched junction bases: 6. The germline gives CDR1 MGHRA, CDR2 YSYEKL. As DNA, the CDR3 is TGCGCCAGCAGACCAGGGGGGCGGACTGAAGCTTTCTTT. Its protein is CASRPGGRTEAFF.

As to this clone: Other DNA sequences within the sample encode an identical CDR3. The rearrangement joins TRBV24-1 to TRBJ1-2; 11 bases are shared with TRBD1. Trimming at V came to 4 bases and at J to 8 bases, leaving 8 bases not matched to a gene. Germline V gives CDR1 KGHDR, CDR2 SFDVKD. The CDR3 runs to 15 residues. The CDR3 nucleotides read TGTGCCACCAGTGACCCAGGACAGGGGGCAGGGGGCTACACCTTC. Translated, it gives CATSDPGQGAGGYTF.

This chain connects TRBV11-2 to TRBJ2-7; D unresolved. This CDR3 contains 12 residues. Germline V gene lookup returns CDR1 SGHAT and CDR2 FQNNGV. Deletions cut 5 bases from V and 5 bases from J, with 10 bases between. The CDR3 coding sequence is TGTGCCAGCAGCCCCTCGCGCCACGAGCAGTACTTC. Its protein product is CASSPSRHEQYF.

This chain connects TRBV7-6 to TRBJ1-6, with D possibly TRBD1 on 6 matching bases. Germline CDR1 is SGHVS and CDR2 is FNYEAQ. The CDR3 is made up of 16 amino acids. Trimming cost V 4 bases and J 6 bases, with 16 bases left between them. The CDR3 DNA follows: TGTGCCAGCAGCTCCTACCTCGGGACAACTAATTCACCCCTCCACTTT. Its translation is CASSSYLGTTNSPLHF.

V gene TRBV6-6 combines with J gene TRBJ1-6; 7 nucleotides align to TRBD1. The CDR3 is 13 residues long. Germline-derived CDR1 and CDR2 are MNHNY and SVGAGI (reference sequence). Trimming took 6 bases from V and 9 from J; bases not matched to a gene: 5. The CDR3 is CASSDRAASPLHF. CDR3 nucleotides: TGTGCCAGCAGCGACAGGGCTGCTTCACCCCTCCACTTT.

This chain uses TRBV14 with TRBJ1-3; possible D gene TRBD1, 6 bases. The CDR3 extends over 15 amino acids. Germline V gene data show CDR1 as SGHDN and CDR2 as FVKESK. Trimming took off 1 base at V and 4 bases at J, with 11 bases between the two ends. The CDR3: CASSQARGPGNTIYF. As DNA, the CDR3 is TGTGCCAGCAGCCAAGCGCGGGGGCCGGGAAACACCATATATTTT.

This clone was picked up a small number of times. V gene TRBV19 combines with J gene TRBJ1-6; TRBD1 aligns across 7 bases. The germline V gene encodes CDR1 LNHDA and CDR2 SQIVND (reference sequence). After removal of 5 bases from V and 5 bases from J, the junction contained 6 bases not matched to a gene. The length of the CDR3 is 15 residues. In DNA form, the CDR3 reads TGTGCCAGTAGTTCCCGAGACAGGGATAATTCACCCCTCCACTTT. Translation: CASSSRDRDNSPLHF. The full variable domain, rest sourced from reference TRBV19 and TRBJ1-6, is DGGITQSPKYLFRKEGQNVTLSCEQNLNHDAMYWYRQDPGQGLRLIYYSQIVNDFQKGDIAEGYSVSREKKESFPLTVTSAQKNPTAFYLCASSSRDRDNSPLHFGNGTRLTVT.

CDR3 sequence reads: CSASGQGGGTDTQYF. CDR3 nucleotides: TGCAGTGCTAGTGGCCAGGGAGGTGGGACAGATACGCAGTATTTT. The V and J genes are TRBV20-1 and TRBJ2-3; a possible D gene is TRBD2 (6 bases). Germline CDR1 DFQATT, CDR2 SNEGSKA (reference sequence). The CDR3 extends over 15 amino acids. V shed 3 bases and J shed 3 bases, with 16 bases lying between them.

The chain couples TRBV5-8 to TRBJ1-5; perhaps TRBD1 as D (5 bases). The CDR3 is 15 amino acids. Trimming removed 6 bases from V and 2 bases from J, with 15 bases in between. Germline CDR1 SGHTS, CDR2 YDEGEE. CDR3 loop: CASTPEGRGNQPQHF. The CDR3 DNA reads as TGTGCCAGCACCCCGGAGGGGAGGGGCAATCAGCCCCAGCATTTT.

This rearrangement joins TRBV6-2 or TRBV6-3 to TRBJ2-7; no firm D call. Germline CDR1 reads MNHEY; CDR2 reads SVGEGT. Trimming took off 2 bases at V and 4 bases at J, with 3 bases between the two ends. The length of the CDR3 is 11 residues. Written as DNA, the CDR3 is TGTGCCAGCAGTTACGCGTACGAGCAGTACTTC. It encodes CASSYAYEQYF.

V gene TRBV6-5 combines with J gene TRBJ2-7, with D perhaps matching TRBD1 (5 bases). The CDR3 consists of 11 residues. Germline assignment: CDR1 MNHEY and CDR2 SVGAGI. V was pared by 7 bases and J by 3 bases, with 7 bases between. The CDR3 here is CASNQGYEQYF. CDR3 nucleotide sequence: TGTGCCAGCAATCAGGGCTACGAGCAGTACTTC.

V gene TRBV14 combines with J gene TRBJ2-1, with TRBD2 as a possible D gene (5 bases). V was clipped by 6 bases and J by 4 bases, with 13 bases between them. From germline, CDR1 is SGHDN and CDR2 FVKESK. The CDR3 is 14 residues long. The DNA of the CDR3 is TGTGCCAGCAGAGGTCCGGGATTATACAATGAGCAGTTCTTC. Amino acid sequence: CASRGPGLYNEQFF.

This chain links TRBV5-6 with TRBJ2-5; tentatively, D is TRBD2 (7 bases). The CDR3 consists of 15 residues. CDR1 and CDR2 (germline): SGHDT, YYEEEE. V lost 6 bases and J lost 4, with 19 bases in between. This CDR3 reads CASTPLAGAGETQYF. In DNA, the CDR3 is TGTGCCAGCACCCCGCTGGCGGGGGCCGGAGAGACCCAGTACTTC.

The V call is TRBV5-4, the J call TRBJ1-1; D is unresolved. Between the trimmed V and J ends, which lost 4 bases and 4 bases, there was a span of 14 bases. Per germline, CDR1 SGHNT and CDR2 YYREEE (reference sequence). The CDR3 spans 14 residues. The DNA of the CDR3 is TGTGCCAGCAGCCCCTCCGCCCTCGGCACTGAAGCTTTCTTT. Amino acids: CASSPSALGTEAFF.

V usage is TRBV9 and J usage is TRBJ2-7; 9 bases fit TRBD2. The germline CDR1 and CDR2 sequences are SGDLS and YYNGEE. With V trimmed by 0 bases and J by 2 bases, 3 bases remained unmatched. The CDR3 consists of 15 residues. CDR3 loop: CASSVGSGGTYEQYF. In DNA form, the CDR3 reads TGTGCCAGCAGCGTAGGTAGCGGGGGTACCTACGAGCAGTACTTC.

This chain uses TRBV14 with TRBJ1-6; 7 bases are shared with TRBD1. CDR1 and CDR2 (germline): SGHDN, FVKESK. This CDR3 spans 15 amino acids. Trimming at V came to 4 bases and at J to 7 bases, leaving 7 bases not matched to a gene. CDR3 sequence (DNA): TGTGCCAGCAGCCCCAGGACAGGTTACAATTCACCCCTCCACTTT. As protein: CASSPRTGYNSPLHF.

This sequence joins TRBV6-2 or TRBV6-3 and TRBJ1-5; a possible D gene is TRBD1 (5 bases). Per germline, CDR1 MNHEY and CDR2 SVGEGT. This CDR3 comprises 14 residues. The V end lost 1 base, the J end lost 2 bases, and 6 bases lay between the germline ends. CDR3 bases: TGTGCCAGCAGTTACTTACAGGGCAATCAGCCCCAGCATTTT. This codes for CASSYLQGNQPQHF.

This clone was recorded only once. Other DNA sequences from this sample encode an identical CDR3 as well. The chain combines TRBV6-1 with TRBJ1-1, with TRBD1 matching 7 bases. The CDR3 loop spans 14 amino acids. The junction had 3 bases not matched to a gene; V was cut back by 1 base and J by 4 bases. Germline CDR1 and CDR2: MNHNS and SASEGT. CDR3 sequence: CASSEVQGGTEAFF. In nucleotides, the CDR3 is TGTGCCAGCAGTGAAGTCCAGGGGGGCACTGAAGCTTTCTTT.

The V call is TRBV5-4, the J call TRBJ1-5; D gene unclear. The CDR3 totals 13 residues. CDR1 is SGHNT, CDR2 YYREEE, per germline (reference sequence). The V end lost 3 bases, the J end lost 6 bases, and 10 bases lay between the germline ends. For the CDR3, the DNA is TGTGCCAGCAGCTCTGGCCTAGGTCAGCCCCAGCATTTT. Its protein product is CASSSGLGQPQHF.

The chain recombines TRBV5-1 with TRBJ2-1; 10 bases are shared with TRBD2. V lost 0 bases, J lost 3 bases, and 3 bases stayed unmatched. This CDR3 contains 16 residues. Germline V gene lookup returns CDR1 SGHRS and CDR2 YFSETQ. CDR3 region: CASSLVAGGFYNEQFF. The CDR3 bases are TGCGCCAGCAGCTTGGTAGCGGGGGGATTCTACAATGAGCAGTTCTTC.

The rearrangement joins TRBV5-1 to TRBJ1-1, with D perhaps TRBD1 (5 bases). Germline-derived CDR1 and CDR2 are SGHRS and YFSETQ. The CDR3 is 13 amino acids. The V end was cut by 4 bases, the J end by 4 bases, with 11 bases between. The CDR3 DNA is TGCGCCAGCAGCCTCCGTAGGGGCACTGAAGCTTTCTTT. Protein sequence: CASSLRRGTEAFF.

V gene TRBV19 combines with J gene TRBJ1-1; 9 bases are shared with TRBD1. CDR3 size: 15 residues. Germline CDR1 is LNHDA and CDR2 is SQIVND (reference sequence). The ends lost 4 bases at V and 1 base at J; junction bases unmatched: 4. The CDR3 DNA reads TGTGCCAGTAGTACAGGGGACAGGGCGAACACTGAAGCTTTCTTT. This encodes CASSTGDRANTEAFF.

This clone has more than one count but fewer than ten. The chain carries TRBV19 and TRBJ1-5, with a tentative D call TRBD1 (6 bases). The CDR3 extends over 15 amino acids. Germline V gene lookup returns CDR1 LNHDA and CDR2 SQIVND (reference sequence). The V end lost 1 base, the J end lost 6 bases, and 13 bases lay between the germline ends. The CDR3 reads CASSIGGTRGQPQHF. The DNA of the CDR3 is TGTGCCAGTAGTATAGGGGGAACCAGGGGTCAGCCCCAGCATTTT.

This CDR3 is CASSSQGVSNQPQHF. The CDR3 coding sequence is TGTGCCAGCAGTTCACAGGGTGTGAGCAATCAGCCCCAGCATTTT. The genes are TRBV6-5 and TRBJ1-5; D possibly corresponds to TRBD1 (6 bases). V lost 4 bases, J lost 1 base, and 11 bases lay in between. This CDR3 is 15 amino acids long. CDR1 MNHEY and CDR2 SVGAGI come from the germline V gene.

This clone has a handful of counts. Other DNA sequences within the sample encode an identical CDR3. This chain connects TRBV5-1 to TRBJ2-7; perhaps TRBD1 as D (5 bases). The CDR3 runs 13 residues. V was trimmed by 1 base and J by 3 bases, leaving 8 bases between them. The V gene's germline CDR1 is SGHRS and CDR2 YFSETQ. CDR3 loop: CASSLRQGYEQYF. CDR3 coding DNA: TGCGCCAGCAGCTTGAGGCAGGGCTACGAGCAGTACTTC. The variable domain in full, completed from reference TRBV5-1 and TRBJ2-7, reads KAGVTQTPRYLIKTRGQQVTLSCSPISGHRSVSWYQQTPGQGLQFLFEYFSETQRNKGNFPGRFSGRQFSNSRSEMNVSTLELGDSALYLCASSLRQGYEQYFGPGTRLTVT.

The chain carries TRBV18 and TRBJ1-5; D unresolved. The V gene lost 6 bases and the J gene lost 0 bases, with 21 bases spanning the gap. CDR3 length: 18 residues. Germline V CDR1 and CDR2: KGHSH, LQKENI. The CDR3 DNA is TGTGCCAGCTCCCCGCGGGGTCTCCTCGACCCTAGCAATCAGCCCCAGCATTTT. This translates into CASSPRGLLDPSNQPQHF.

This sequence joins TRBV6-5 and TRBJ1-6; 8 nucleotides line up with TRBD1. Trimming removed 8 bases from V and 8 bases from J; junction bases left unmatched: 2. Looked up from germline, CDR1 is MNHEY and CDR2 is SVGAGI. The CDR3 is 12 amino acids. CDR3 amino acids: CASRDRHSPLHF. CDR3 DNA sequence: TGTGCCAGCCGGGACAGGCATTCACCCCTCCACTTT.